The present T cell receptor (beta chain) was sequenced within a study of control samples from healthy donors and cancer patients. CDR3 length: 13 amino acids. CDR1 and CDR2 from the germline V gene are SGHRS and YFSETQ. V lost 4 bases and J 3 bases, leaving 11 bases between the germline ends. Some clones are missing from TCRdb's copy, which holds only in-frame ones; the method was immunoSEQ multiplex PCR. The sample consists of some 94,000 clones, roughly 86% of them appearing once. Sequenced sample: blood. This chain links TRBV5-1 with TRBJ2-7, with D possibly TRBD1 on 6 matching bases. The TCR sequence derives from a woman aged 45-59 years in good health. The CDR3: CASSQDSYYEQYF. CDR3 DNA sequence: TGCGCCAGCAGCCAGGACAGTTACTACGAGCAGTACTTC.